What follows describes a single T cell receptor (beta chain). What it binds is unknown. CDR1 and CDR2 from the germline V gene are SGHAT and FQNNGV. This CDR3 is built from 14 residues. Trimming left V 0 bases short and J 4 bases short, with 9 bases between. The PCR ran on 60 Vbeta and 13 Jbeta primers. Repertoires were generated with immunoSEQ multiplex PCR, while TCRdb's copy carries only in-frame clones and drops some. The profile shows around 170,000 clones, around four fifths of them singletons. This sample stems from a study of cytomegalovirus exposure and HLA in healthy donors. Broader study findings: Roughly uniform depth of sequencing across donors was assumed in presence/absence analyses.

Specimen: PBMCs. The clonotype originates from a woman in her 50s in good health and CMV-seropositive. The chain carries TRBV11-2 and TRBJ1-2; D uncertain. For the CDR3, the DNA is TGTGCCAGCAGCTTAGATGGGCAGATCTATGGCTACACCTTC. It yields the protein CASSLDGQIYGYTF.